The 26 T cell receptor beta chains below were found in one sample sequenced in a study of cytomegalovirus exposure and HLA in healthy donors. The PCR contained 60 Vbeta and 13 Jbeta primers. Profiled with immunoSEQ multiplex PCR; TCRdb holds only in-frame clones, not every one. The sample lists 89,000 or so clones; around 75% were seen once. The sample comprised PBMCs. The receptors here all came from a young man in good health and CMV-seropositive.

The V gene is TRBV29-1, the J gene TRBJ2-1; TRBD2 matches 7 bases. Per germline, CDR1 SQVTM and CDR2 ANQGSEA. Unmatched junction bases numbered 12, after V lost 6 bases and J lost 7 bases. The CDR3 is 14 amino acids. CDR3 sequence: CSVMLGVGGNEQFF. CDR3 coding DNA: TGCAGCGTGATGCTAGGAGTCGGGGGGAATGAGCAGTTCTTC.

In DNA form, the CDR3 reads TGTGCCAGTAGTAACCGCGGCGCCTATGGCTACACCTTC. Residues: CASSNRGAYGYTF. J is TRBJ1-2 and V is TRBV19; D unresolved. The germline V and J ends were trimmed by 4 bases and 4 bases, with 10 bases remaining between them. The CDR3 is 13 amino acids. Germline V gives CDR1 LNHDA, CDR2 SQIVND (reference sequence).

The chain is built from TRBV5-6 and TRBJ2-7; D is possibly TRBD2 (6 bases). Trimming removed 0 bases from V and 6 bases from J, with 13 bases in between. CDR1 is SGHDT and CDR2 is YYEEEE in the germline V gene. The CDR3 has 14 residues. CDR3 sequence (DNA): TGTGCCAGCAGCTTGGTGGAGGGCTGGGGCGAGCAGTACTTC. Amino acid sequence: CASSLVEGWGEQYF.

J is TRBJ1-1 and V is TRBV28, with D maybe TRBD1 (6 bases). Germline CDR1 reads MDHEN; CDR2 reads SYDVKM. The CDR3 is 13 amino acids. V lost 8 bases to trimming and J lost 4 bases, with 14 bases between them. In nucleotides, the CDR3 is TGTGCCAGCGGGGAACAGGGTGGCACTGAAGCTTTCTTT. Translation gives CASGEQGGTEAFF.

This clone turned up a few times. The chain combines TRBV7-9 with TRBJ2-7, with TRBD2 identical over 8 bases. The CDR3 is 16 residues long. V shed 5 bases, J shed 1 base, and the junction held 10 bases outside the gene matches. CDR1 and CDR2 (germline): SEHNR, FQNEAQ (reference sequence). This CDR3 reads CASSQAGTRYSYEQYF. The CDR3 DNA reads TGTGCCAGCAGCCAAGCCGGGACTAGGTATTCCTACGAGCAGTACTTC. The full variable domain, in which reference TRBV7-9 and TRBJ2-7 provide the parts outside the CDR3, is DTGVSQNPRHKITKRGQNVTFRCDPISEHNRLYWYRQTLGQGPEFLTYFQNEAQLEKSRLLSDRFSAERPKGSFSTLEIQRTEQGDSAMYLCASSQAGTRYSYEQYFGPGTRLTVT.

V and J are TRBV27 and TRBJ1-4; 10 nucleotides align to TRBD1. The CDR3 sequence is 14 residues long. The V gene end was trimmed by 3 bases and the J gene end by 7 bases; junction bases not matched to a gene: 2. Germline V gene sequence: CDR1 MNHEY, CDR2 SMNVEV (reference sequence). CDR3 DNA: TGTGCCAGCAGTTTCGGGACAGGGGCTGAAAAACTGTTTTTT. This gives the protein CASSFGTGAEKLFF.

V is TRBV15 and J is TRBJ2-5; 8 positions agree with TRBD2. The CDR3 has 12 amino acids. CDR1 is LNHNV, CDR2 YYDKDF, per germline (reference sequence). The J segment lost 4 bases and the V segment lost 6 bases, leaving 1 base of the junction unmatched. The CDR3 nucleotides read TGTGCCACCAGAGCGGGGGCAGAGACCCAGTACTTC. This encodes CATRAGAETQYF. Using reference TRBV15 and TRBJ2-5 for the parts outside the CDR3, the full variable domain is DAMVIQNPRYQVTQFGKPVTLSCSQTLNHNVMYWYQQKSSQAPKLLFHYYDKDFNNEADTPDNFQSRRPNTSFCFLDIRSPGLGDTAMYLCATRAGAETQYFGPGTRLLVL.

The chain is built from TRBV10-3 and TRBJ2-7; possible D gene TRBD1, 5 bases. The CDR3 totals 15 residues. CDR1 is ENHRY and CDR2 is SYGVKD in the germline V gene. The germline V and J ends were trimmed by 4 bases and 4 bases, with 17 bases remaining between them. CDR3 nucleotides: TGTGCCATCAGTGGGGCCTCAGGGAAACGTTACGAGCAGTACTTC. Translating gives CAISGASGKRYEQYF.

This clone was seen more than once but under ten times. V is TRBV5-8 and J is TRBJ2-1, with unresolved D. Germline V gene sequence: CDR1 SGHTS, CDR2 YDEGEE. With 6 bases removed from V and 2 bases from J, the gap between germline ends came to 12 bases. The CDR3 runs 14 residues. The chain's CDR3 is CASNPRDTYNEQFF. The CDR3 nucleotides read TGTGCCAGCAACCCCCGAGACACCTACAATGAGCAGTTCTTC.

The chain combines TRBV29-1 with TRBJ1-2; 10 nucleotides line up with TRBD1. The CDR3 sequence is 14 residues long. Per the germline V gene, CDR1 is SQVTM and CDR2 is ANQGSEA. The trim removed 0 bases at V and 4 bases at J, leaving 2 bases unmatched. CDR3 in DNA: TGCAGCGTTGAAGACAGGGACAGGGGCTATGGCTACACCTTC. Its translation: CSVEDRDRGYGYTF.

The gene calls are TRBV6-1 and TRBJ2-3; 10 bases agree with TRBD1. V trimming: 4 bases; J trimming: 0 bases; junction bases outside the gene matches: 1. CDR1 and CDR2 (germline): MNHNS, SASEGT. The CDR3 extends over 15 amino acids. CDR3 protein: CASSGTGGSTDTQYF. DNA of the CDR3: TGTGCCAGCAGTGGGACAGGGGGAAGCACAGATACGCAGTATTTT.

The rearrangement uses TRBV7-9 and TRBJ1-5; a possible D gene is TRBD1 (6 bases). There are 14 residues in the CDR3. Germline loops: CDR1 SEHNR, CDR2 FQNEAQ (reference sequence). The V end was cut by 5 bases, the J end by 0 bases, with 8 bases between. The CDR3 here is CASSRDTSNQPQHF. CDR3 DNA: TGTGCCAGCAGCCGGGACACTAGCAATCAGCCCCAGCATTTT.

The gene calls are TRBV15 and TRBJ1-5; 7 bases map to TRBD1. The J segment lost 4 bases and the V segment lost 7 bases, leaving 10 bases of the junction unmatched. The CDR3 consists of 15 residues. The V gene's germline CDR1 is LNHNV and CDR2 YYDKDF (reference sequence). The CDR3 region is CATKKGTAPNQPQHF. The CDR3, as DNA: TGTGCCACCAAAAAGGGGACAGCGCCGAATCAGCCCCAGCATTTT.

V is TRBV7-9 and J is TRBJ2-1; perhaps TRBD1 as D (6 bases). The CDR3 covers 15 residues. CDR1 and CDR2 from the germline V gene are SEHNR and FQNEAQ (reference sequence). V gave up 7 bases and J gave up 7 bases, with 20 bases separating them. This CDR3 reads CASIDLAGRGNEQFF. The CDR3 region has the DNA TGTGCCAGCATCGACCTAGCCGGTAGGGGGAATGAGCAGTTCTTC.

This rearrangement joins TRBV6-6 to TRBJ2-2; D is undetermined. The germline V gene encodes CDR1 MNHNY and CDR2 SVGAGI (reference sequence). Trimming stripped 0 bases from V and 5 bases from J, with 10 bases between. The CDR3 has 15 residues. The CDR3 sequence: CASSYSRFGTGELFF. CDR3 coding DNA: TGTGCCAGCAGTTACTCGCGGTTCGGGACCGGGGAGCTGTTTTTT.

V usage is TRBV9 and J usage is TRBJ1-2, with TRBD1 matching 7 bases. Per germline, CDR1 SGDLS and CDR2 YYNGEE. V trimming: 0 bases; J trimming: 8 bases; junction bases outside the gene matches: 7. The CDR3 spans 14 residues. CDR3 loop: CASSVDQGVSGYTF. CDR3 DNA: TGTGCCAGCAGCGTAGACCAGGGGGTGAGCGGCTACACCTTC.

The gene calls are TRBV6-5 and TRBJ2-5; maybe TRBD2 (6 bases). Looked up from germline, CDR1 is MNHEY and CDR2 is SVGAGI. The CDR3 contains 15 residues. V was clipped by 0 bases and J by 7 bases, with 15 bases between them. The CDR3 region has the DNA TGTGCCAGCAGTTACTCGAGGACTACCGCTTGGACCCAGTACTTC. It specifies CASSYSRTTAWTQYF.

CDR3 bases: TGCGCCAGCAGCTTGAAGACTAGCGGGGCTACGAACACCGGGGAGCTGTTTTTT. Its protein product is CASSLKTSGATNTGELFF. The rearrangement uses TRBV5-1 and TRBJ2-2, with 11 nucleotides matching TRBD2. In germline, CDR1 is SGHRS, CDR2 YFSETQ. The CDR3 length is 18 residues. Trimming cost V 1 base and J 0 bases; bases outside gene matches: 5.

The V call is TRBV6-6, the J call TRBJ1-2, with TRBD1 matching over 7 bases. This CDR3 is built from 13 residues. Germline assignment: CDR1 MNHNY and CDR2 SVGAGI (reference sequence). J lost 4 bases, V lost 10 bases, and 9 bases had no gene match. CDR3 in amino acids: CATSRGKGYGYTF. The CDR3, as DNA: TGTGCCACCTCCAGGGGGAAGGGCTATGGCTACACCTTC.

In its sample, this clone was seen once. The same CDR3 arises from other DNA sequences in this sample as well. J is TRBJ2-7 and V is TRBV2; 9 bases are a match to TRBD1. With V trimmed by 3 bases and J by 3 bases, 3 bases remained unmatched. CDR3 length: 14 residues. Germline V CDR1 and CDR2: SNHLY, FYNNEI. CDR3 nucleotide sequence: TGTGCCAGCAGTGAGGGGACAGGGCTCTACGAGCAGTACTTC. Residues: CASSEGTGLYEQYF.

With regard to this clone: This sample includes further DNA sequences coding for the same CDR3. This chain uses TRBV5-4 with TRBJ2-1; D is undetermined. Between the trimmed V and J ends, which lost 1 base and 8 bases, there was a span of 10 bases. The germline CDR1 and CDR2 sequences are SGHNT and YYREEE (reference sequence). There are 13 residues in the CDR3. CDR3 residues: CASSLPPRDEQFF. The CDR3 coding sequence is TGTGCCAGCAGCTTGCCCCCTCGCGATGAGCAGTTCTTC.

V gene TRBV15 combines with J gene TRBJ2-5; tentative D call: TRBD2 (6 bases). The CDR3 is 14 residues long. CDR1 is LNHNV, CDR2 YYDKDF, per germline (reference sequence). V was clipped by 5 bases and J by 2 bases, with 12 bases between them. CDR3 amino acids: CATSLGTLQETQYF. In DNA, the CDR3 is TGTGCCACCAGCCTTGGGACTCTACAAGAGACCCAGTACTTC.

This chain uses TRBV28 with TRBJ1-6; the D is unclear. CDR1 and CDR2 from the germline V gene are MDHEN and SYDVKM. CDR3 length equals 13 residues. Trimming removed 8 bases from V and 1 base from J, with 6 bases in between. DNA of the CDR3: TGTGCCAGCGGCTTATCCTATAATTCACCCCTCCACTTT. Its protein is CASGLSYNSPLHF. Variable domain in full (rest from reference TRBV28 and TRBJ1-6): DVKVTQSSRYLVKRTGEKVFLECVQDMDHENMFWYRQDPGLGLRLIYFSYDVKMKEKGDIPEGYSVSREKKERFSLILESASTNQTSMYLCASGLSYNSPLHFGNGTRLTVT.

This sequence joins TRBV7-6 and TRBJ2-5, with D possibly TRBD2 on 5 matching bases. The CDR3 consists of 15 residues. Germline V gene sequence: CDR1 SGHVS, CDR2 FNYEAQ. V lost 3 bases and J 1 base, leaving 12 bases between the germline ends. The CDR3 nucleotides read TGTGCCAGCAGCTTCATACTAGGATCCCAAGAGACCCAGTACTTC. Its protein product is CASSFILGSQETQYF.

The V call is TRBV7-6, the J call TRBJ2-2; the match to TRBD2 covers 10 bases. The length of the CDR3 is 16 residues. Losses at the gene ends were 4 bases for V and 5 bases for J; bases not matched to a gene: 7. In germline, CDR1 is SGHVS, CDR2 FNYEAQ. CDR3 DNA: TGTGCCAGCAGCTCGATAGCGGGGGGTGAAACCGGGGAGCTGTTTTTT. Amino acid sequence: CASSSIAGGETGELFF.

The chain carries TRBV2 and TRBJ2-7; no reliable D call. CDR3 length: 12 residues. V dropped 7 bases and J dropped 2 bases, with 9 bases sitting between them. Germline CDR1 and CDR2: SNHLY and FYNNEI. The CDR3 spells CASIGGTYEQYF. The CDR3 DNA reads as TGTGCCAGCATCGGCGGAACCTACGAGCAGTACTTC.